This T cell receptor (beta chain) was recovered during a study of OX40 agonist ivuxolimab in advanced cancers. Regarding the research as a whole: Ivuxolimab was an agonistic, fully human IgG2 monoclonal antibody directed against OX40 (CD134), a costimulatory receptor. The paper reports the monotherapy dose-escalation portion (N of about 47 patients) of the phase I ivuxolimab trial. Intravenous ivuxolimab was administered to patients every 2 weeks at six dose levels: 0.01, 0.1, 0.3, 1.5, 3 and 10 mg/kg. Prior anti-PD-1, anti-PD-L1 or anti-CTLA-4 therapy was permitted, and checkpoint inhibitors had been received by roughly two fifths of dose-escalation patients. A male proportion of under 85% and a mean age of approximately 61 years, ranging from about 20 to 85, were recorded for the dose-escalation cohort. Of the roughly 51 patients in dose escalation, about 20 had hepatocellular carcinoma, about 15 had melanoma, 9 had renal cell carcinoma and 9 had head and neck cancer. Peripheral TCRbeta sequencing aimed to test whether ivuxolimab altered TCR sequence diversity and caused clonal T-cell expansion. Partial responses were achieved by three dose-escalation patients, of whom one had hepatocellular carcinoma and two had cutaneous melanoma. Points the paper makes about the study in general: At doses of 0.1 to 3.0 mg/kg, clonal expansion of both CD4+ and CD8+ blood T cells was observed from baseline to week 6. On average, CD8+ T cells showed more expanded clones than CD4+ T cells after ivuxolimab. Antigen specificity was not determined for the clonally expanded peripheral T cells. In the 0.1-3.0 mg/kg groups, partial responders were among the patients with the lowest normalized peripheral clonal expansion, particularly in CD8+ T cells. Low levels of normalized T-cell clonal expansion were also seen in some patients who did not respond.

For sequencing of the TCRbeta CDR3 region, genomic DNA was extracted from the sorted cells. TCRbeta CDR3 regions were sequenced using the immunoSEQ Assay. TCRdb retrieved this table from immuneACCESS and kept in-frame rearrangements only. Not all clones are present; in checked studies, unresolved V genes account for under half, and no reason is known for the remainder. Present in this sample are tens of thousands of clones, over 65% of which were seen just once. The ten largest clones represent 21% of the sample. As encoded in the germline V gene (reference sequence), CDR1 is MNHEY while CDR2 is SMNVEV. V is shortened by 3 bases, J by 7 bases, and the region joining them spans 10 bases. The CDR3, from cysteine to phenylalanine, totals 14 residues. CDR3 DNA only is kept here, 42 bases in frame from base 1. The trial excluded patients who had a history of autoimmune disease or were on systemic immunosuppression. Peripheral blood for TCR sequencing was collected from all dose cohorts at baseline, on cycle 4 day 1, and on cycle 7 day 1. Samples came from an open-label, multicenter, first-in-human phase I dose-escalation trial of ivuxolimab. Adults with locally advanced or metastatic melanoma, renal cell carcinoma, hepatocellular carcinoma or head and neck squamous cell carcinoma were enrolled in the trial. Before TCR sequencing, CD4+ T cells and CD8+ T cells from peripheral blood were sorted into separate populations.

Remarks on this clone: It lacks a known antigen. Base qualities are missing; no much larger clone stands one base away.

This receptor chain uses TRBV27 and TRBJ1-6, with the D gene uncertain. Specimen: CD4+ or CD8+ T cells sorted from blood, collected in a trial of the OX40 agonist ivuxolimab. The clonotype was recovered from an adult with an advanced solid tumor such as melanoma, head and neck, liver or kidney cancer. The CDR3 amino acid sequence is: CASSLEGYNSPLHF. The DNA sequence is TGTGCCAGCAGTTTGGAGGGTTACAATTCACCCCTCCACTTT.